This T cell receptor (beta chain) was sequenced in a study of technical replicates of blood from a few donors (dated by TCRdb to about 2017). As regards this clone: Its cognate antigen has yet to be identified. No quality values exist for individual bases; no much larger clone is one base distant.

Preparation of the library involved the immunoSEQ multiplex PCR assay. In TCRdb, the immuneACCESS table is reduced to in-frame sequences with V and J assigned. These tables do not hold every clone; where another copy was compared, an unresolved V gene accounts for under half, and the others remain unexplained. The sample data list under 100,000 clones, and approximately 96% of these were observed just once. The top ten clones comprise about 0.33% of the sample. Sequencing input: T cells isolated from PBMCs. This clonotype was sampled from a human donor in good health.

CDR3 sequence: CASGGGGYTGELFF. The bases are TGTGCCAGCGGGGGGGGAGGATACACCGGGGAGCTGTTTTTT. The chain uses TRBV27 and TRBJ2-2, with TRBD2 matching 7 junction bases. The junction shows trimming of 8 bases on V and 3 bases on J, and the gene matches do not reach 6 bases of it. Looking up the germline V gene (reference sequence) yields CDR1 MNHEY and CDR2 SMNVEV. Reading from cysteine to phenylalanine, the CDR3 counts 14 amino acids. The only DNA kept is the CDR3, 42 bases in frame from the first base.